This TCR beta chain was sequenced for a study of T cells in Graves' hyperthyroidism and ophthalmopathy. The table lists this clonotype with many counts. The CDR3 is 16 amino acids. V was cut by 0 bases and J by 1 base, with 12 bases left in between. The V gene's germline CDR1 is SEHNR and CDR2 FQNEAQ (reference sequence). The investigators amplified TCR beta CDR3 regions from RNA transcripts. The HTBI set primed first-round TCR CDR3 RT-PCR. TCRdb re-called the multiplex PCR reads through MiXCR, storing one row per CDR3 protein. The sample has 490,000 or so distinct CDR3 sequences, about 20% seen once; the top ten hold about 45%.

The sequencing input was blood. The receptor was derived from a man aged 35 to 55 with Graves' ophthalmopathy. The chain is built from TRBV7-9 and TRBJ1-1; D gene uncertain. CDR3: CASSLALPRTNTEAFF. In nucleotides, the CDR3 is TGTGCCAGCAGCTTAGCGCTTCCCAGGACGAACACTGAAGCTTTCTTT.